This T cell receptor beta chain comes out of a study of identical twins. Findings and limits, study-wide: Conclusions were drawn cross-sectionally by statistical analysis, without following the same donors.

CDR1 is DFQATT and CDR2 is SNEGSKA in the germline V gene (reference sequence). The CDR3 loop spans 17 amino acids. The V and J ends lost 0 bases and 1 base, in that order; junction bases with no gene match: 7. A template switching step contributed a universal primer site, while unique molecular identifiers were present in the cDNA. TCRdb used MiXCR to reprocess the 5' RACE reads, holding one entry per CDR3 protein. Among 1.5 million to 2 million distinct CDR3 sequences listed, around a third were seen once. As concerns this clonotype: The antigen is undetermined.

This chain connects TRBV20-1 to TRBJ2-3; 10 bases agree with TRBD2. The sequence was obtained from a newborn girl in good health. The sample taken for sequencing was cord blood. The CDR3 nucleotides are TGCAGTGCTAGAGAGCCTAGCGGGAGAGGAGGCACAGATACGCAGTATTTT. Its translation: CSAREPSGRGGTDTQYF.